The entry that follows covers one TCR beta chain sequence. These data belong to a study of blood T cell repertoires in COVID-19. The table came from immunoSEQ multiplex PCR; TCRdb's copy has only in-frame clones and leaves some out. The repertoire holds about 33,000 clones, with approximately 83% as singletons. The germline V gene encodes CDR1 SGHNT and CDR2 YYREEE (reference sequence). CDR3 length: 15 residues. Trimming pared 2 bases from V and 1 base from J, leaving 10 bases between. The sample taken for sequencing was peripheral blood. This clonotype was sampled from a woman older than 75 with active or convalescent COVID-19. The J gene is TRBJ2-1, the V gene TRBV5-4; TRBD2 might be the D (5 bases). CDR3 sequence (DNA): TGTGCCAGCAGCTTTGGAAGCGGTTCCTACAATGAGCAGTTCTTC. Translation gives CASSFGSGSYNEQFF.